The clone carrying this T cell receptor (beta chain) was seen at least ten times. The antigen is undetermined. The same CDR3 is also encoded by other DNA sequences in this sample. The data belong to a study of metastatic and nonmetastatic thyroid tumors. Study details: Malignant and benign thyroid patients had repertoires compared in peripheral blood and tumor or nodule tissue. General study results and limits: Significantly greater TCR beta diversity was reportedly found in malignant thyroid tumors than in benign nodules (in blood and tumor).

In the source study's methods: Clinicopathological groups supplied CDR3 differences that were used to build a distant-metastasis classifier for papillary thyroid cancer. TCRdb re-called clones from the PCR reads using MiXCR. The V and J calls here are based on TCRdb, not the publication. Counted here are about 40,000 clones, about a sixth occurring once; the ten biggest clones make up about a tenth. Prior to thyroid surgery, none of the patients had received any treatment. The CDR3 contains 14 residues. Trimming left V 5 bases short and J 3 bases short, with 11 bases between. Looked up from germline, CDR1 is SGDLS and CDR2 is YYNGEE.

This TCR was sampled from a female donor with papillary thyroid cancer or a benign thyroid nodule (not recorded which). Some clones in this sample may be carry-over from other donors' samples. The sequenced sample was tumor tissue. The gene calls are TRBV9 and TRBJ2-2; a possible D gene is TRBD2 (5 bases). The chain's CDR3 is CASSAAGDTGELFF. CDR3 nucleotides: TGTGCCAGCAGTGCCGCCGGGGACACCGGGGAGCTGTTTTTT.